This T cell receptor beta chain was sequenced for a study of CD8+ T cells in alopecia areata. Study-wide background: Tofacitinib was taken orally by treated patients, and the dose was 5 to 10 mg twice daily. Affected scalp percentage set treated patients' severity scores.

Following extraction, RNA underwent reverse transcription to cDNA, which served as the sequencing template. The repertoire was sequenced with immunoSEQ multiplex PCR; TCRdb's copy has only in-frame clones and lacks some. The sample carries roughly 120,000 clones, approximately 52% recorded once. In the case of this clone: Its antigen remains unknown.

Study-wide findings and caveats: Affected scalp, especially in alopecia totalis/universalis, had a higher clonality than normal scalp did.

CDR1 is LNHNV, CDR2 YYDKDF, per germline (reference sequence). This CDR3 contains 15 residues. Trimming removed 0 bases at V and 7 bases at J, with 13 bases between. Noted treatment: oral pan-JAK inhibitor, 5-10 mg twice daily. It was from PBMCs that CD4+ and CD8+ T cells were sorted. The chain is built from TRBV15 and TRBJ1-5; D unclear. This TCR was recovered from a human donor with alopecia areata. The material was CD8+ T cells sorted from blood, obtained at week 4, from a patient treated with tofacitinib. CDR3 in DNA: TGTGCCACCAGCAGAGAACCACGAGGGCGGCAGCCCCAGCATTTT. It translates to CATSREPRGRQPQHF.